This T cell receptor (beta chain) was captured in a study of CD8+ T cells in alopecia areata. Across the whole study: Percent affected scalp area, the SALT score, rated treated patients' severity.

Per germline, CDR1 SGDLS and CDR2 YYNGEE. The CDR3 is made up of 14 amino acids. Trimming removed 4 bases from V and 2 bases from J, with 12 bases in between. Treatment specified: oral pan-JAK inhibitor, 5-10 mg twice daily. cDNA reverse transcribed from extracted RNA served as the sequencing template. Clones were sequenced by immunoSEQ multiplex PCR, and TCRdb holds only the in-frame ones, with some missing. The data show under 350,000 clones, with 55% to 70% seen just once and approximately 1.7% held by the top ten. The clonotype originates from a human donor with alopecia areata. The source was CD4+ T cells sorted from blood, collected at week 24, from a patient treated with tofacitinib. The chain has TRBV9 and TRBJ2-5, with D perhaps TRBD1 (6 bases). The CDR3 DNA sequence: TGTGCCAGCAGCCCTCAGACAGGACAAGAGACCCAGTACTTC. Residues: CASSPQTGQETQYF.